This T cell receptor (beta chain) was profiled in a study of shared clonotypes between healthy human individuals. In the study overall: Each donor had three CD4 naive, three CD4 memory, two CD8 naive and one CD8 memory plate.

The germline CDR1 and CDR2 sequences are SGHRS and YFSETQ. Between the trimmed V and J ends, which lost 3 bases and 5 bases, there was a span of 17 bases. The CDR3 contains 15 residues. Comment on this clone: Its matching antigen is unknown.

Genomic DNA from each subset was divided evenly over several immunoSEQ plates. Profiled with immunoSEQ multiplex PCR; TCRdb holds only in-frame clones, not every one. The sample carries 2 million to 3 million clones, 93% recorded once. Whole-study results and caveats: Among a few donors, around 5% of naive CD4 clonotypes were found in common.

The donors were adults (healthy and HIV-negative) with no recent acute infections or vaccinations. The chain links TRBV5-1 to TRBJ2-5; D is possibly TRBD2 (5 bases). The TCR was taken from a man between 18 and 29 years old in good health. Some clones in this sample may be carry-over from other donors' samples. Sample: naive CD4+ T cells from PBMCs. Regarding subset: CD45RA+ positively selected. The DNA of the CDR3 is TGCGCCAGCAGCTCCCGTTCTCAGGACTCGGAGACCCAGTACTTC. This codes for CASSSRSQDSETQYF.